This is a list of T cell receptor beta chains from one sample in a study of blood T cell repertoires in COVID-19. Clones were read by immunoSEQ multiplex PCR, and TCRdb kept only the in-frame ones, dropping some. Counted here are 180,000 or so clones, about 80% occurring once; the ten biggest clones make up around 10%. Sample: PBMCs or T cells enriched from blood (not recorded which). These receptors all come from a man in his fifties or sixties who had recovered from COVID-19. The CDR3 runs from the conserved cysteine through the conserved F or W. Clone size is shown for a subset of rows, as once, few, many or a class of expanded clone.

CDR3aa,v_gene,abundance
CSASRGAKDSPLHF,TRBV20-1,-
CASSLGHNNEQFF,TRBV7-3,-
CASSVGGVRQLFF,TRBV2,-
CASSQGPIPNSPLHF,TRBV3-1/TRBV3-2,-
CASSFTGVNTGELFF,TRBV11-3,-
CSVGHTNTGELFF,TRBV29-1,-
CASSDTGTNSPLHF,TRBV2,-
CSVEDQRLSSGKLFF,TRBV29-1,-
CASSLAPLAGGPGETQYF,TRBV5-1,-
CASSLAGQGYEQYF,TRBV5-6,-
CASSGLGTGLTGELFF,TRBV6-1,-
CASSSTALGHQNTEAFF,TRBV7-6,-
CASSSGVAGGYTF,TRBV11-2,-
CASKTVGSGAYEQYF,TRBV19,-
CASSLLSGGEQFF,TRBV12-3/TRBV12-4,-
CASTRPLARENNEQFF,TRBV5-4,-
CASRAGGPLGHNEQFF,TRBV5-1,few
CASNSGQLLVAEAFF,TRBV19,-
CSASFEETQYF,TRBV20-1,-
CASSLRDRRHYGYTF,TRBV7-8,-
CASRAPGANVLTF,TRBV6-5,-
CASSKGTANTEAFF,TRBV7-6,-
CASSLMWGSSYEQYF,TRBV27,-
CASSLEVRGAPDTQYF,TRBV7-6,-
CAISDNEGAREQYF,TRBV10-3,few
CASSISGGSQETQYF,TRBV9,-
CASSESTTFGTIYF,TRBV10-2,-
CASSGRADRVMSGANVLTF,TRBV5-1,-
CASSLDRELYEQYF,TRBV11-2,-
CAISEPQTTTGIEQPQHF,TRBV10-3,-
CASSSANPGYGYTF,TRBV6-2/TRBV6-3,once
CASSLVQGARNEQFF,TRBV7-9,-
CASSTAGTGGNVLTF,TRBV6-5,-
CASKEAGGTNQPQHF,TRBV19,-
CATLAGGTYNEQFF,TRBV10-3,-
CASSIVEGEFFDTQYF,TRBV19,-
CASGQGPYNEQFF,TRBV24-1,-
CASSFRDRYQPQHF,TRBV19,-
CASSLEAVDTEAFF,TRBV5-1,-
CASSSELGRFTDTQYF,TRBV19,-
CASSQEGARVELPAFF,TRBV4-1,-
CASSEGQQRRGYTF,TRBV6-1,-
CSASGTGVVGAFF,TRBV20-1,-
CASSRFEGFYGYTF,TRBV7-8,-
CASSQGLAGVPGELFF,TRBV3-1/TRBV3-2,few
CASSLSETSGANVLTF,TRBV28,-
CAWRGRSYEQYF,TRBV30,-
CASSLVGVSGELFF,TRBV5-1,-
CASSPSTARDTEAFF,TRBV18,-
CASSAGRVSEEQFF,TRBV5-5,-
CASRQGASYEQYF,TRBV6-6,-
CATSRAVRTGDQPQHF,TRBV15,-
CASSQDKESSSYEQYF,TRBV3-1/TRBV3-2,-
CASSGARRYEQYF,TRBV25-1,-
CAISGTSSNTGELFF,TRBV10-3,-
CASSPGTNGEAFF,TRBV11-3,-
CAWSPSETEAFF,TRBV30,-
CASSSINTGELFF,TRBV11-3,-
CATASQGLAYNEQFF,TRBV18,-
CASRTLTSGGSYEQYF,TRBV6-7,-